Below are 29 T cell receptor beta chains sequenced from a single sample in a study of regulatory T cells in long-lasting Graves disease (dated by TCRdb to the early 2020s). The receptor library was made with multiplex PCR. Instrument on record: Illumina HiSeq 4000. CDR3 regions were amplified by Arm-PCR with iRepertoire HTBI primers to construct TCR beta libraries. Using fastp at Q25 and MiXCR, TCRdb reprocessed the public reads and kept productive beta chains. Rows are unified per CDR3 protein, each entry keeping the most common DNA and genes. The sample yields about 420,000 distinct CDR3 sequences; over 15% were counted once. The ten largest clones add up to around a quarter of the sample. The time point label here, explained by the study, means: newly diagnosed GD, antithyroid drugs for less than 3 months. For both TCR sequencing and RNA sequencing, RNA was extracted from PBMCs in TRIzol. These same data were also listed under a study on T cells in Graves' hyperthyroidism and ophthalmopathy.

Sequenced here: peripheral blood mononuclear cells (PBMCs), sampled at new diagnosis, from a patient treated with antithyroid drugs. The source of these receptors is a woman between 18 and 29 years old with Graves disease. Donor details come from another sample of the same person, matched by shared clones.

The table lists this clonotype with many counts. The CDR3 loop reads CASSVTGNTDTQYF. In DNA, the CDR3 is TGTGCCAGCAGTGTCACAGGGAACACAGATACGCAGTATTTT. V gene TRBV28 combines with J gene TRBJ2-3; tentative D call: TRBD1 (6 bases). Per germline, CDR1 MDHEN and CDR2 SYDVKM. The V and J ends lost 5 bases and 2 bases respectively, with 11 bases between them. The CDR3 contains 14 residues.

This clonotype has a count of ten or more. V is TRBV3-1 and J is TRBJ2-3; TRBD2 matches 8 bases. V dropped 2 bases and J dropped 0; count of bases not matched to a gene: 13. The germline V gene encodes CDR1 LGHDT and CDR2 YNNKEL (reference sequence). CDR3 length equals 19 residues. DNA for the CDR3: TGTGCCAGCAGCCAACGAACCCCAGGGCTAGCGGGCAGCACAGATACGCAGTATTTT. Its protein is CASSQRTPGLAGSTDTQYF.

This clonotype showed up many times. The rearrangement joins TRBV20-1 to TRBJ2-2; tentatively, D is TRBD1 (6 bases). Trimming pared 6 bases from V and 5 bases from J, leaving 13 bases between. CDR1 DFQATT and CDR2 SNEGSKA come from the germline V gene (reference sequence). CDR3 size: 13 residues. CDR3 nucleotide sequence: TGCAGTGCCCCCCAAACAGGGACCGGGGAGCTGTTTTTT. Amino acid sequence: CSAPQTGTGELFF.

At least ten counts were recorded for this clonotype. The V gene is TRBV20-1, the J gene TRBJ1-1; TRBD1 is a possible D gene (5 bases). Germline-derived CDR1 and CDR2 are DFQATT and SNEGSKA (reference sequence). There are 13 residues in the CDR3. Between the trimmed V and J ends, which lost 7 bases and 0 bases, there was a span of 12 bases. CDR3 nucleotides: TGCAGTGGCGTATGGGGGTTGAACACTGAAGCTTTCTTT. It yields the protein CSGVWGLNTEAFF.

Many counts were recorded for this clonotype. The V call is TRBV20-1, the J call TRBJ2-2, with TRBD1 identical over 9 bases. Germline CDR1 and CDR2: DFQATT and SNEGSKA (reference sequence). V dropped 5 bases and J dropped 0; count of bases not matched to a gene: 10. The CDR3 covers 17 residues. The CDR3, as DNA: TGCAGTGCTGAGGACAGGGGAAAAGCCTCGAACACCGGGGAGCTGTTTTTT. This sequence encodes CSAEDRGKASNTGELFF.

The CDR3 nucleotides read TGCAGTGCTAGCAGTTTTCACAATGAGCAGTTCTTC. Amino acids: CSASSFHNEQFF. V is TRBV20-1 and J is TRBJ2-1; D not resolved. The V and J ends lost 3 bases and 5 bases respectively, with 8 bases between them. The CDR3 consists of 12 residues. Germline lookup yields CDR1 DFQATT and CDR2 SNEGSKA (reference sequence).

This sequence joins TRBV25-1 and TRBJ2-3; tentatively, D is TRBD2 (5 bases). Trimming pared 7 bases from V and 7 bases from J, leaving 21 bases between. The CDR3 totals 15 residues. From germline, CDR1 is MGHDK and CDR2 SYGVNS. In nucleotides, the CDR3 is TGTGCCAGCACCCCCAGCGAGGGCCACTTATATACGCAGTATTTT. Its protein product is CASTPSEGHLYTQYF.

In its sample, this clonotype was seen many times. The V and J genes are TRBV5-1 and TRBJ2-7; 9 nucleotides match TRBD2. From germline, CDR1 is SGHRS and CDR2 YFSETQ. The CDR3 runs 13 residues. The junction had 4 bases not matched to a gene; V was cut back by 6 bases and J by 3 bases. This CDR3 is CASTASGNYEQYF. The CDR3 DNA sequence: TGCGCCAGCACGGCTAGCGGGAACTACGAGCAGTACTTC. Supplemented by reference TRBV5-1 and TRBJ2-7, the full variable domain reads KAGVTQTPRYLIKTRGQQVTLSCSPISGHRSVSWYQQTPGQGLQFLFEYFSETQRNKGNFPGRFSGRQFSNSRSEMNVSTLELGDSALYLCASTASGNYEQYFGPGTRLTVT.

This clonotype was counted at least ten times. V and J are TRBV7-3 and TRBJ2-7; 10 bases match TRBD1. Looked up from germline, CDR1 is SGHTA and CDR2 is FQGTGA. With V trimmed by 5 bases and J by 6 bases, 10 bases remained unmatched. This CDR3 spans 15 amino acids. The CDR3: CASSLRQGAISEQYF. CDR3 nucleotide sequence: TGTGCCAGCAGCCTCAGACAGGGGGCCATCTCCGAGCAGTACTTC.

As to this clonotype: This may be a read error, as it is one base from a much larger clone. The chain recombines TRBV27 with TRBJ2-3, with D hard to call. The CDR3 covers 16 residues. Germline values: CDR1 MNHEY, CDR2 SMNVEV (reference sequence). Trimming removed 6 bases from V and 6 bases from J, with 22 bases in between. The CDR3 DNA is TGTGCCAGCAGCGAAAACTCTTACGGTTTTACGGATACGCAGTATTTT. This encodes CASSENSYGFTDTQYF.

The rearrangement uses TRBV9 and TRBJ2-3; maybe TRBD1 (5 bases). Germline CDR1 reads SGDLS; CDR2 reads YYNGEE. This CDR3 contains 16 residues. Trimming removed 0 bases from V and 1 base from J, with 12 bases in between. CDR3 DNA: TGTGCCAGCAGCGTAGCCCCCCAGGGCGGCACAGATACGCAGTATTTT. Translated, it gives CASSVAPQGGTDTQYF.

The sample holds a few counts of this clonotype. CDR3 DNA: TGTGCCTGGACAGACTCAGAACTTCAGGGCTACACCTTC. It is translated as CAWTDSELQGYTF. V is TRBV30 and J is TRBJ1-2; D unresolved. CDR3 size: 13 residues. Germline-derived CDR1 and CDR2 are GTSNPN and SVGIG (reference sequence). Trimming pared 4 bases from V and 8 bases from J, leaving 17 bases between.

This clonotype has a count of ten or more. V gene TRBV19 combines with J gene TRBJ1-1; no clear D gene. The germline gives CDR1 LNHDA, CDR2 SQIVND (reference sequence). The CDR3 consists of 11 residues. Between the trimmed V and J ends, which lost 5 bases and 8 bases, there was a span of 9 bases. The CDR3 DNA follows: TGTGCCAGTAGTTCGGAAACAGAAGCTTTCTTT. Translating it yields CASSSETEAFF. The full variable domain, in which reference TRBV19 and TRBJ1-1 provide the parts outside the CDR3, is DGGITQSPKYLFRKEGQNVTLSCEQNLNHDAMYWYRQDPGQGLRLIYYSQIVNDFQKGDIAEGYSVSREKKESFPLTVTSAQKNPTAFYLCASSSETEAFFGQGTRLTVV.

This clonotype was counted at least ten times. Here the CDR3 DNA reads TGCAGTGCTAGAGTACCTCGGGACTCTCTCTACGAGCAGTACTTC. This codes for CSARVPRDSLYEQYF. The chain recombines TRBV20-1 with TRBJ2-7; tentative D call: TRBD2 (6 bases). This CDR3 is built from 15 residues. Germline lookup yields CDR1 DFQATT and CDR2 SNEGSKA (reference sequence). V dropped 1 base and J dropped 3 bases, with 16 bases sitting between them.

This clonotype was counted only a few times. This rearrangement joins TRBV7-3 to TRBJ2-2; 8 bases line up with TRBD1. This CDR3 is 16 amino acids long. Unmatched junction bases numbered 7, after V lost 6 bases and J lost 1 base. Germline loops: CDR1 SGHTA, CDR2 FQGTGA. The CDR3 protein is CASSPTGAGNTGELFF. The DNA of the CDR3 is TGTGCCAGCAGTCCGACAGGGGCGGGGAACACCGGGGAGCTGTTTTTT.

This clonotype was found many times. The V call is TRBV20-1, the J call TRBJ2-5; tentatively, D is TRBD1 or TRBD2 (5 bases each). The CDR3 is made up of 13 amino acids. Germline CDR1 and CDR2: DFQATT and SNEGSKA (reference sequence). V lost 4 bases and J 5 bases, leaving 14 bases between the germline ends. The CDR3 coding sequence is TGCAGTGCTATTTACCGTGGGACGGAGACCCAGTACTTC. Protein sequence: CSAIYRGTETQYF.

This clonotype was counted ten times or more. CDR3 sequence reads: CATGRASGSYNEQFF. The CDR3 DNA reads TGTGCCACGGGGAGGGCTAGCGGGTCCTACAATGAGCAGTTCTTC. This chain joins TRBV24-1 and TRBJ2-1, with 8 nucleotides matching TRBD2. Germline V lookup: CDR1 KGHDR, CDR2 SFDVKD. V gave up 10 bases and J gave up 1 base; unmatched junction bases: 8. The CDR3 is 15 residues long.

The rearrangement links TRBV15 to TRBJ1-3; D uncertain. The germline V and J ends were trimmed by 5 bases and 4 bases, with 15 bases remaining between them. Germline CDR1 and CDR2: LNHNV and YYDKDF (reference sequence). The CDR3 covers 15 residues. The CDR3 spells CATSESTGSGNTIYF. CDR3 DNA: TGTGCCACCAGCGAGAGCACGGGATCGGGAAACACCATATATTTT.

This clonotype came up a few times. The V call is TRBV4-3, the J call TRBJ1-1; D unclear. This CDR3 region has 12 residues. Per germline, CDR1 LGHNA and CDR2 YSLEER. Trimming left V 3 bases short and J 7 bases short, with 9 bases between. The CDR3 DNA reads TGCGCCAGCAGCCACTCCCGGGGTGAAGCTTTCTTT. Protein sequence: CASSHSRGEAFF.

This clonotype has more than one count but fewer than ten. The V call is TRBV20-1, the J call TRBJ2-5; 7 positions match TRBD2. J lost 0 bases, V lost 5 bases, and 6 bases had no gene match. The CDR3 length is 14 residues. Germline V lookup: CDR1 DFQATT, CDR2 SNEGSKA (reference sequence). CDR3 protein: CSALQRGYQETQYF. The CDR3, as DNA: TGCAGTGCTTTACAGCGGGGATACCAAGAGACCCAGTACTTC.

This clonotype was seen repeatedly, ten times or more. This chain connects TRBV2 to TRBJ2-5, with 7 bases identical to TRBD1. This CDR3 has 14 amino acids. The germline CDR1 and CDR2 sequences are SNHLY and FYNNEI. V lost 8 bases and J lost 1; bases outside the gene matches: 7. Written as DNA, the CDR3 is TGTGCCAGCCGCCGACAGGGCCGCCAAGAGACCCAGTACTTC. Protein: CASRRQGRQETQYF.

This clonotype was detected many times. The CDR3 loop reads CSARSGGSDETQYF. The DNA of the CDR3 is TGCAGTGCTAGATCCGGGGGAAGTGATGAGACCCAGTACTTC. This chain joins TRBV20-1 and TRBJ2-5; TRBD2 is a possible D gene (6 bases). Germline loops: CDR1 DFQATT, CDR2 SNEGSKA (reference sequence). V was clipped by 2 bases and J by 5 bases, with 15 bases between them. The CDR3 sequence is 14 residues long.

In the case of this clonotype: Germline and junction disagree at one end, which may indicate a read error. The chain carries TRBV30 and TRBJ2-2; D may be TRBD1 (5 bases). The CDR3 has 14 amino acids. Germline lookup yields CDR1 GTSNPN and CDR2 SVGIG (reference sequence). In DNA form, the CDR3 reads TGTGCCTGGAGTTGGGGCAGAACCACCGGAGAGCTGTTTTTT. Encoded protein: CAWSWGRTTGELFF. The whole variable domain, filled in from reference TRBV30 and TRBJ2-2, reads SQTIHQWPATLVQPVGSPLSLECTVEGTSNPNLYWYRQAAGRGLQLLFYSVGIGQISSEVPQNLSASRPQDRQFILSSKKLLLSDSGFYLCAWSWGRTTGELFFGEGSRLTVL.

The chain employs TRBV19 and TRBJ2-2; 8 bases agree with TRBD1. Trimming at V came to 7 bases and at J to 6 bases, leaving 13 bases not matched to a gene. Germline V gene sequence: CDR1 LNHDA, CDR2 SQIVND (reference sequence). CDR3 size: 16 residues. CDR3 bases: TGTGCCAGTAACCCCGGGTCAGGACAGGGAGCCGGGGAGCTGTTTTTT. It translates to CASNPGSGQGAGELFF.

This sequence joins TRBV19 and TRBJ2-3, with TRBD2 matching over 11 bases. V gave up 3 bases and J gave up 4 bases; unmatched junction bases: 12. CDR3 length: 18 amino acids. Germline loops: CDR1 LNHDA, CDR2 SQIVND (reference sequence). CDR3 sequence reads: CASSIPNLLAGAADTQYF. CDR3 in DNA: TGTGCCAGTAGTATCCCCAATTTACTAGCGGGAGCGGCAGATACGCAGTATTTT.

The chain joins TRBV7-2 to TRBJ2-1; 7 nucleotides line up with TRBD2. With 0 bases clipped from V and 6 bases from J, the junction kept 5 bases outside the gene matches. This CDR3 is built from 15 residues. Germline V lookup: CDR1 SGHTA, CDR2 FQGNSA. The DNA of the CDR3 is TGTGCCAGCAGCTTAGCGGGGGGGTACATCAATGAGCAGTTCTTC. Translating gives CASSLAGGYINEQFF.

About this clonotype itself: Its ends do not fully match the called genes, so a read error is possible. The rearrangement joins TRBV20-1 to TRBJ2-7; 11 positions match TRBD1. The V gene's germline CDR1 is DFQATT and CDR2 SNEGSKA (reference sequence). The CDR3 loop spans 15 amino acids. In nucleotides, the CDR3 is TGCAGTGCTAGAGATGGGGACAGGGGGACCTACGAGCAGTGCTTC. Translation gives CSARDGDRGTYEQCF.

The chain recombines TRBV7-2 with TRBJ2-1; TRBD1 matches at 9 bases. The CDR3 spans 15 residues. V shed 9 bases and J 9 bases; nucleotides not matched to a gene: 15. Germline CDR1 is SGHTA and CDR2 is FQGNSA. The CDR3 DNA sequence: TGTGCCAGTAGTATAGCCGGGACAGGGTTTAGTGAGCAGTTCTTC. This sequence encodes CASSIAGTGFSEQFF.

With respect to this clonotype: It differs at one base from a far larger clone, so likely a read error. The chain uses TRBV28 and TRBJ2-7, with D possibly TRBD2 on 6 matching bases. The DNA matches TRBJ2-5 better at its end, which makes the J call doubtful. The V gene's germline CDR1 is MDHEN and CDR2 SYDVKM. This CDR3 is built from 15 residues. The CDR3, as DNA: TGTCCCAGCAGTATCAACTCAGGGAGGAGGGAGACCCAGTACTTC. Translating it yields CPSSINSGRRETQYF.